The rows below give T cell receptor beta chains drawn from one sample of a study of T-cell reconstitution after alpha-beta-depleted transplantation in children. TCRdb itself ran the PCR reads through MiXCR, one entry per CDR3 protein. Here the sample spans about 610,000 distinct CDR3 sequences, roughly 10% being singletons. The sequencing used PBMCs from the stem cell graft donor, collected from the stem cell graft. The source of these receptors is a human donor who donated a stem cell graft to a child with acute myeloid leukemia. Each CDR3 is given with its conserved first and last residue. A D gene is named only where the DNA matches it firmly. Clone sizes are given selectively: once, few, many, or a class where the clone is expanded.

cdr3_length,v_call,clone_size,j_call,d_call,cdr3_aa,cdr3_nt
16,TRBV6-2/TRBV6-3,few,TRBJ2-1,TRBD2,CASNSIWTSARQAQFF,TGTGCCAGCAATTCGATATGGACTAGCGCTAGACAGGCGCAGTTCTTC
15,TRBV6-2/TRBV6-3,-,TRBJ2-7,TRBD1,CASRYGQGVDYEQYF,TGTGCCAGCAGGTATGGACAGGGAGTCGACTACGAGCAGTACTTC
14,TRBV20-1,few,TRBJ2-7,-,CSARESGPPYEQYF,TGCAGTGCTAGAGAGTCGGGCCCCCCCTACGAGCAGTACTTC
16,TRBV24-1,few,TRBJ2-1,-,CATSDAQGGIDNEQFF,TGTGCCACCAGTGATGCACAGGGTGGGATAGACAATGAGCAGTTCTTC
15,TRBV25-1,few,TRBJ1-1,TRBD1,CASGSLSGGGTEAFF,TGTGCCAGCGGCTCCTTGTCAGGGGGAGGAACTGAAGCTTTCTTT
15,TRBV5-1,-,TRBJ1-1,-,CASSLVPGSGTEAFF,TGCGCCAGCAGCTTGGTGCCAGGGTCCGGCACTGAAGCTTTCTTT
15,TRBV20-1,few,TRBJ2-5,TRBD2,CSARPSGRAKETQYF,TGCAGTGCTAGGCCTAGCGGGAGGGCGAAAGAGACCCAGTACTTC
15,TRBV6-5,many,TRBJ2-2,TRBD1,CASSLTGIRTGELFF,TGTGCCAGCAGTTTGACAGGGATAAGGACCGGGGAGCTGTTTTTT
13,TRBV20-1,-,TRBJ1-6,-,CSAKGTYNSPLHF,TGCAGTGCTAAAGGGACCTATAATTCACCCCTCCACTTT
13,TRBV7-2,-,TRBJ2-2,-,CASREQGTGELFF,TGTGCCAGCAGGGAACAGGGAACCGGGGAGCTGTTTTTT
16,TRBV11-2,-,TRBJ2-5,-,CASSFNPTNLEETQYF,TGTGCCAGCAGCTTTAACCCCACTAATTTAGAAGAGACCCAGTACTTC
14,TRBV2,few,TRBJ2-3,TRBD1,CARSRDRNTDTQYF,TGTGCCAGGAGCCGGGACAGAAACACAGATACGCAGTATTTT
16,TRBV5-1,few,TRBJ2-1,-,CASSLIGTIGNHEQFF,TGCGCCAGCAGCCTCATAGGGACGATCGGGAACCATGAGCAGTTCTTC
14,TRBV6-5,few,TRBJ2-3,TRBD2,CASSYAGVTDTQYF,TGTGCCAGCAGTTACGCGGGAGTTACAGATACGCAGTATTTT
17,TRBV12-3/TRBV12-4,few,TRBJ1-3,TRBD1,CASRSQGALNSGNTIYF,TGTGCCAGCAGATCGCAGGGGGCGCTTAATTCTGGAAACACCATATATTTT
13,TRBV28,many,TRBJ2-7,-,CASSRAGTYEQYF,TGTGCCAGCAGCAGGGCTGGGACCTACGAGCAGTACTTC
15,TRBV9,few,TRBJ2-1,TRBD2,CASSASGRTGNEQFF,TGTGCCAGCAGCGCTAGCGGGCGGACCGGCAATGAGCAGTTCTTC
15,TRBV9,many,TRBJ2-2,TRBD2,CASSVPGGPSGELFF,TGTGCCAGCAGCGTGCCGGGAGGGCCTAGCGGGGAGCTGTTTTTT
16,TRBV6-1,-,TRBJ2-1,-,CASSEFGQVPYNEQFF,TGTGCCAGCAGTGAATTTGGGCAGGTACCGTACAATGAGCAGTTCTTC
12,TRBV29-1,few,TRBJ2-3,-,CSSNGGTDTQYF,TGCAGCTCTAATGGAGGGACAGATACGCAGTATTTT
13,TRBV29-1,few,TRBJ2-3,-,CSVERFVADTQYF,TGCAGCGTCGAGAGATTCGTGGCAGATACGCAGTATTTT
13,TRBV2,few,TRBJ2-7,-,CASRGTLASEQYF,TGTGCCAGCAGGGGTACTTTAGCCTCCGAGCAGTACTTC
16,TRBV29-1,-,TRBJ2-3,TRBD2,CSVEDQLGRGTDTQYF,TGCAGCGTTGAAGATCAATTAGGGAGGGGCACAGATACGCAGTATTTT
15,TRBV9,-,TRBJ2-3,TRBD2,CASSVSASGSDTQYF,TGTGCCAGCAGCGTGTCGGCTAGCGGGAGCGATACGCAGTATTTT
15,TRBV15,many,TRBJ2-1,-,CATSRDRRTVNEQFF,TGTGCCACCAGCAGAGATCGGCGGACAGTTAATGAGCAGTTCTTC
14,TRBV5-6,many,TRBJ2-7,-,CASSSTPISYEQYF,TGTGCCAGCAGCTCTACACCGATCTCCTACGAGCAGTACTTC
12,TRBV7-9,many,TRBJ2-7,TRBD1,CASSLTGGEQYF,TGTGCCAGCAGCTTGACAGGGGGCGAGCAGTACTTC
15,TRBV28,-,TRBJ1-6,TRBD1,CASSATGAYNSPLHF,TGTGCCAGCAGTGCCACAGGGGCCTATAATTCACCCCTCCACTTT
14,TRBV3-1,-,TRBJ1-2,-,CASSLNGHLYGYTF,TGTGCCAGCAGCCTAAACGGACATCTCTATGGCTACACCTTC
16,TRBV11-2,few,TRBJ2-7,-,CASSLVTRTLDYEQYF,TGTGCCAGCAGCTTAGTAACAAGGACTCTAGACTACGAGCAGTACTTC
17,TRBV29-1,few,TRBJ1-1,TRBD1,CSALRDRSVRGNTEAFF,TGCAGCGCCCTCCGGGACAGGTCAGTCAGAGGGAACACTGAAGCTTTCTTT
17,TRBV27,few,TRBJ2-3,-,CASSGRGSTGPTDTQYF,TGTGCCAGCAGTGGCCGCGGGTCGACTGGGCCCACAGATACGCAGTATTTT
14,TRBV29-1,-,TRBJ2-1,TRBD2,CSVELLASYNEQFF,TGCAGCGTTGAATTACTAGCGTCCTACAATGAGCAGTTCTTC
15,TRBV7-3,few,TRBJ2-3,TRBD2,CASSLIGRATDTQYF,TGTGCCAGCAGCTTAATCGGGAGGGCCACGGATACGCAGTATTTT
14,TRBV4-3,-,TRBJ2-1,-,CASSQLLGPNEQFF,TGCGCCAGCAGCCAGTTACTCGGACCAAATGAGCAGTTCTTC
17,TRBV20-1,-,TRBJ2-3,TRBD2,CSAPGVGLAGSTDTQYF,TGCAGTGCCCCAGGGGTGGGGCTAGCGGGAAGCACAGATACGCAGTATTTT
16,TRBV4-3,few,TRBJ2-3,TRBD2,CASSRSLSGSTDTQYF,TGCGCCAGCAGCCGATCTCTTAGCGGGAGCACAGATACGCAGTATTTT
14,TRBV6-5,many,TRBJ1-5,TRBD1,CASKGQGASQPQHF,TGTGCCAGCAAGGGACAGGGGGCCAGTCAGCCCCAGCATTTT
15,TRBV20-1,few,TRBJ2-1,TRBD2,CSARGLAGLYNEQFF,TGCAGTGCAAGGGGACTAGCGGGGCTATACAATGAGCAGTTCTTC
14,TRBV29-1,many,TRBJ2-7,-,CSARRLSDSYEQYF,TGCAGCGCTAGGAGGTTATCCGACTCCTACGAGCAGTACTTC
15,TRBV12-3/TRBV12-4,many,TRBJ2-7,-,CASLKGGSGNYEQYF,TGTGCCAGCCTCAAAGGGGGTAGCGGTAACTACGAGCAGTACTTC